This T cell receptor (beta chain) was documented in a study of cytotoxic CD8 clonotypes in ibrutinib-treated CLL. Turning to the study itself: The patient breakdown showed approximately ten relapsed/refractory and some 16 treatment-naive cases, with some 17 IGHV unmutated. Complete response was seen in 2 patients and partial in approximately 24; around twelve progressed and roughly 14 stayed remitted after a median about 68 months.

Deletions cut 2 bases from V and 5 bases from J, with 3 bases between. The CDR3 has 12 residues. The V gene's germline CDR1 is MNHEY and CDR2 SMNVEV (reference sequence). Study observations and caveats: Public clonotypes were seen rarely and were contracted or stable on treatment. Clonality (at baseline) was higher than in age-matched healthy donors and tracked circulating CD8+ T-cell counts.

Profiled with immunoSEQ multiplex PCR; TCRdb holds only in-frame clones, not every one. The data hold approximately 210,000 clones, with roughly 72% observed a single time. With respect to this clone: Its cognate antigen is unknown.

This specimen was PBMCs, taken after 24 months of ibrutinib treatment. The chain couples TRBV27 to TRBJ2-2, with D uncertain. The TCR comes from a human donor with chronic lymphocytic leukemia. The DNA of the CDR3 is TGTGCCAGCAGTTTAAGGACCGGGGAGCTGTTTTTT. It encodes CASSLRTGELFF.